This T cell receptor (beta chain) was sequenced in a study of blood T cell repertoires in COVID-19. The wider study: Either two negative PCRs, clearance, or symptom resolution qualified Cohort 3 donors as recovered.

TCRdb's table, derived via immunoSEQ multiplex PCR, lists solely in-frame clones and lacks some. The top ten clones hold roughly 20% of a sample with about 170,000 clones, around 80% of them seen once. Participants spanned ages roughly 18 to 90 years and resided in 20 to 30 US areas. Categorization into cohorts depended on clinical history that participants reported. Trimming cost V 8 bases and J 0 bases, with 7 bases left between them. The CDR3 runs to 12 residues. The V gene's germline CDR1 is MDHEN and CDR2 SYDVKM. The clonotype was recovered from a woman between 65 and 79 years old in a cohort exposed to, infected with or recovered from COVID-19 (not recorded which). The V gene is TRBV28, the J gene TRBJ1-2, with unresolved D. The sequencing input was PBMCs or T cells enriched from blood (not recorded which). The CDR3 sequence: CASQVPNYGYTF. CDR3 DNA: TGTGCCAGCCAGGTCCCTAACTATGGCTACACCTTC.